This T cell receptor (beta chain) was sequenced in a study of graft-versus-host responses after intestinal transplantation. V was shortened by 3 bases and J by 1 base, with 4 bases between the two germline ends. The CDR3 extends over 12 amino acids. In germline, CDR1 is SGHNT, CDR2 YYREEE (reference sequence). Intraepithelial plus lamina propria lymphocytes were released by processing graft tissue. The repertoire was sequenced with immunoSEQ multiplex PCR; TCRdb's copy has only in-frame clones and lacks some. The sample lists about 37,000 clones; about nine tenths were seen once. This clone was seen a handful of times. Its target is unknown. Study-level results: Peak circulating GvH clone levels tracked with early post-transplant HvG declines.

Specimen: ileum tissue, collected less than 210 days after intestinal transplant. The TCR originated in a human patient who received an intestinal transplant, so some T cells may come from the graft donor. The rearrangement links TRBV5-4 to TRBJ1-1; no firm D call. CDR3 amino acids: CASSSQNTEAFF. In nucleotides, the CDR3 is TGTGCCAGCAGCTCCCAGAACACTGAAGCTTTCTTT. Filled out from reference TRBV5-4 and TRBJ1-1, the complete variable domain reads ETGVTQSPTHLIKTRGQQVTLRCSSQSGHNTVSWYQQALGQGPQFIFQYYREEENGRGNFPPRFSGLQFPNYSSELNVNALELDDSALYLCASSSQNTEAFFGQGTRLTVV.